This T cell receptor beta chain appears in the sequencing data of a study of blood T cell repertoires in COVID-19. Overall study context: Two negative PCRs, clearance, or symptom resolution characterized the recovered Cohort 3 donors. From the United States, Italy and Spain came samples of acute and convalescent COVID-19.

Across about two dozen US areas, participants ranged in age from about 18 to 90 years. This clone was counted once. Trimming shortened V by 4 bases and J by 5 bases, and 14 bases separated the two germline ends. CDR1 and CDR2 from the germline V gene are MNHEY and SMNVEV (reference sequence). The CDR3 sequence is 14 residues long. Study processing details: Estimation of nucleated cell counts was performed using reference gene primer amplification. TCRdb's table, derived via immunoSEQ multiplex PCR, lists solely in-frame clones and lacks some. That table gives V, J and clone size, and the DNA gave D and trimming. The table records hundreds of thousands of clones, around nine tenths of them present only once.

The sample comprised PBMCs or T cells enriched from blood (not recorded which). The receptor was derived from a woman in her fifties or sixties in a cohort exposed to, infected with or recovered from COVID-19 (not recorded which). J is TRBJ1-2 and V is TRBV27; possible D gene TRBD1, 6 bases. The CDR3 region is CASSSDSRLYGYTF. CDR3 bases: TGTGCCAGCAGTTCGGACAGTAGGCTATATGGCTACACCTTC.